This TCR beta chain was profiled in a study of blood T cell repertoires in COVID-19. This CDR3 has 15 residues. Germline CDR1 is SGHDN and CDR2 is FVKESK. V trimming: 4 bases; J trimming: 7 bases; junction bases outside the gene matches: 12. The protocol was immunoSEQ multiplex PCR, while the TCRdb copy is restricted to in-frame clones and leaves out a portion. The sample has approximately 100,000 clones, roughly 82% seen once. This sequence was found in a woman aged 80 or over with active or convalescent COVID-19. The sequencing sample was made of peripheral blood. V gene TRBV14 combines with J gene TRBJ2-5, with TRBD1 identical over 7 bases. The CDR3 loop is CASSPWMGQKGTQYF. The DNA for the CDR3 is TGTGCCAGCAGCCCCTGGATGGGACAGAAAGGGACCCAGTACTTC.